These 9 T cell receptor beta chains were all obtained from the same sample, sequenced in a study of T cells in Graves' hyperthyroidism and ophthalmopathy. TCR beta CDR3 regions were amplified from RNA. TCR CDR3 underwent first-round RT-PCR with the HTBI primer set. One entry per CDR3 protein, called by TCRdb with MiXCR from the multiplex PCR reads. Of around 50,000 distinct CDR3 sequences listed, roughly 50% are singletons. Sequenced material: blood. Receptors originate from a woman in her fifties or sixties with Graves' ophthalmopathy.

The rearrangement joins TRBV7-2 to TRBJ2-1; D call uncertain. Trimming removed 1 base at V and 6 bases at J, with 4 bases between. The CDR3 runs 12 residues. Germline V gives CDR1 SGHTA, CDR2 FQGNSA. The CDR3 reads CASSLDVNEQFF. DNA for the CDR3: TGTGCCAGCAGCTTAGATGTCAATGAGCAGTTCTTC.

Note on this clonotype: One end of the junction is discordant with germline, which a read error may explain. This chain links TRBV7-9 with TRBJ1-4, with 7 bases aligning to TRBD1. Germline V gives CDR1 SEHNR, CDR2 FQNEAQ (reference sequence). The CDR3 sequence is 14 residues long. The CDR3 loop reads CASSHMDRNEKLFF. The CDR3 DNA follows: TGTGCCAGCAGCCACATGGACAGGAATGAAAAACTGTTCTTT.

This clonotype is labeled medium-sized. The J gene is TRBJ2-7, the V gene TRBV2; D is unclear. Trimming took off 5 bases at V and 4 bases at J, with 9 bases between the two ends. The germline V gene encodes CDR1 SNHLY and CDR2 FYNNEI. The CDR3 spans 12 residues. The CDR3 DNA is TGTGCCAGCAGTCGAAGTTCGTACGAGCAGTACTTC. Amino acid sequence: CASSRSSYEQYF.

The rearrangement links TRBV10-1 to TRBJ2-3; 11 bases align to TRBD2. This CDR3 is built from 15 residues. Germline V lookup: CDR1 WNHNN, CDR2 SYGVQD (reference sequence). The J segment lost 7 bases and the V segment lost 3 bases, leaving 6 bases of the junction unmatched. CDR3 protein: CASSDPGTSGNTQYF. The CDR3 DNA is TGCGCCAGCAGTGATCCCGGGACTAGCGGAAATACGCAGTATTTT.

This chain links TRBV10-3 with TRBJ2-3; D remains unclear. There are 12 residues in the CDR3. Germline values: CDR1 ENHRY, CDR2 SYGVKD. The CDR3 reads CARPGATDTQYF. Here the CDR3 DNA reads TGTGCTAGGCCCGGAGCTACAGATACGCAGTATTTT.

This clonotype was counted many times. This sequence joins TRBV5-4 and TRBJ2-7, with 7 bases identical to TRBD1. Germline trimming cut 4 bases from V and 4 bases from J; bases unmatched to any gene: 5. CDR1 is SGHNT and CDR2 is YYREEE in the germline V gene (reference sequence). This CDR3 spans 13 amino acids. The CDR3 here is CASSPQQGYEQYF. Written as DNA, the CDR3 is TGTGCCAGCAGCCCGCAACAGGGGTACGAGCAGTACTTC.

This clonotype showed up just a few times. Because the CDR3 is missing its conserved closing phenylalanine or tryptophan, this is likely a read error. It is unclear where the CDR3 begins or ends on the DNA, so no DNA is shown, and the CDR3 is as TCRdb lists it. The rearrangement joins TRBV5-1 to TRBJ2-7; the D call TRBD2 from the table was never checked on the DNA. Termini included, the CDR3 measures 8 amino acids. Per germline, CDR1 SGHRS and CDR2 YFSETQ. CDR3: CASSLGAG.

This chain joins TRBV19 and TRBJ2-2; D unresolved. There are 13 residues in the CDR3. The V and J ends lost 2 bases and 1 base respectively, with 2 bases between them. Germline CDR1 LNHDA, CDR2 SQIVND (reference sequence). Here the CDR3 DNA reads TGTGCCAGTAGTATACAGAACACCGGGGAGCTGTTTTTT. This sequence encodes CASSIQNTGELFF. Together with reference TRBV19 and TRBJ2-2, the CDR3 gives the full variable domain: DGGITQSPKYLFRKEGQNVTLSCEQNLNHDAMYWYRQDPGQGLRLIYYSQIVNDFQKGDIAEGYSVSREKKESFPLTVTSAQKNPTAFYLCASSIQNTGELFFGEGSRLTVL.

In the case of this clonotype: Without the conserved terminal phenylalanine or tryptophan, this CDR3 likely stems from a read error. It is unclear where the CDR3 begins or ends on the DNA, so no DNA is shown, and the CDR3 is as TCRdb lists it. The rearrangement links TRBV9 to TRBJ1-4; the DNA was not used to check the table's D call, TRBD1. Germline V gene data show CDR1 as SGDLS and CDR2 as YYNGEE. The CDR3 has 14 amino acids, counting both end residues. CDR3 sequence reads: CASSVGGAVKNCFL.